This T cell receptor (beta chain) was identified in a study of metastatic and nonmetastatic thyroid tumors. This clone appeared a few times. TCRdb redid the clone calls on the PCR reads using MiXCR. The sample has some 30,000 clones, more than 25% seen once. The CDR3 loop spans 16 amino acids. Germline loops: CDR1 SGHDT, CDR2 YYEEEE. The V gene lost 0 bases and the J gene lost 0 bases, with 12 bases spanning the gap. Until they underwent thyroid surgery, no patient had received any treatment. This chain connects TRBV5-6 to TRBJ1-1; D perhaps matches TRBD1 (6 bases). The receptor was derived from a female donor with papillary thyroid cancer or a benign thyroid nodule (not recorded which). Some clones in this sample may be carry-over from other donors' samples. The sample taken for sequencing was blood. This CDR3 is CASSLDRAVMNTEAFF. The CDR3 nucleotides are TGTGCCAGCAGCTTGGACAGGGCGGTCATGAACACTGAAGCTTTCTTT.